This TCR beta chain appears in the sequencing data of a study of blood T cell repertoires in COVID-19. Study overall: Nucleic acid was either cDNA or gDNA, and it came from T cells, B-cell-depleted T cells, or PBMCs.

How the authors handled the data: Reference gene primer amplification gave nucleated cell count estimates. Method: immunoSEQ multiplex PCR; TCRdb's copy keeps in-frame clones and lacks some. V and J calls and clone size follow that table, whereas D and trimming were derived from the DNA. The data contain hundreds of thousands of clones, more than 80% of them seen just once; the ten biggest clones take up more than 1.4%. This TCR came from a young woman with active or convalescent COVID-19. The sample consisted of peripheral blood.

In DNA, the CDR3 is TGTGCCAGCAGCCCGACCGGGAAAACTGAAGCTTTCTTT. As protein: CASSPTGKTEAFF. The J gene is TRBJ1-1, the V gene TRBV3-1 (or the pseudogene TRBV3-2); no clear D. Germline CDR1 and CDR2: LGHDT and YNNKEL (reference sequence). V was shortened by 4 bases and J by 5 bases, with 11 bases between the two germline ends. The CDR3 length is 13 residues.